This entry concerns a single TCR beta chain. The record originates from a study of blood T cell repertoires in COVID-19. Across the study: Material from acute and convalescent COVID-19 was sourced from the United States, Italy and Spain. T cells, B-cell-depleted T cells, or PBMCs supplied cDNA or gDNA.

The CDR3 runs 15 residues. With V trimmed by 4 bases and J by 0 bases, 4 bases remained unmatched. From germline, CDR1 is SGHTA and CDR2 FQGTGA. Original data processing: It was from reference gene primer amplification that nucleated cell counts were estimated. Sequencing was performed with immunoSEQ multiplex PCR; in TCRdb, only in-frame clones are kept and a portion is missing. V and J calls and clone size come straight from that table; D and trimming were deduced from the DNA. In the table there are some 220,000 clones, roughly 80% of which are singletons. The sample comprised peripheral blood. This clonotype originated in a woman in her sixties with active or convalescent COVID-19. This chain joins TRBV7-3 and TRBJ2-3; the match to TRBD2 covers 7 bases. CDR3 DNA sequence: TGTGCCAGCAGCTACAGCGGGGCTAGCACAGATACGCAGTATTTT. The encoded protein is CASSYSGASTDTQYF.